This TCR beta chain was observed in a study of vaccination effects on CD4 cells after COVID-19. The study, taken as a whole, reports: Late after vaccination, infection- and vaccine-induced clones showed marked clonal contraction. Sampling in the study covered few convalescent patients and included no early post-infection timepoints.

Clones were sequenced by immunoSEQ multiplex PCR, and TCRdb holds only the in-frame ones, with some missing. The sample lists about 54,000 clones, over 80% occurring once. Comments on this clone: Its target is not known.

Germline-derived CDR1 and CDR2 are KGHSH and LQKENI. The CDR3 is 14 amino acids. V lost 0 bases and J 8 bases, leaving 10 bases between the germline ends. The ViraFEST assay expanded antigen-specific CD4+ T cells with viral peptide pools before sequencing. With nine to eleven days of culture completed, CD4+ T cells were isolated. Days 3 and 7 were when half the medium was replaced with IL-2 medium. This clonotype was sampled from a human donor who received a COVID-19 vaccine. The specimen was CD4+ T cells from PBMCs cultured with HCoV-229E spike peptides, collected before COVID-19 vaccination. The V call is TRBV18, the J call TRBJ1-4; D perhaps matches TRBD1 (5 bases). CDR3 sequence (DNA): TGTGCCAGCTCACCACCGGGGCCGGGGGAAAAACTGTTTTTT. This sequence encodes CASSPPGPGEKLFF.